Below are 19 T cell receptor beta chains sequenced from a single sample in a study of neurological immune-mediated disorders. TCRdb reprocessed the 5' RACE reads via MiXCR and lists one record per CDR3 protein. The sample consists of some 25,000 distinct CDR3 sequences, 5% to 7% of them appearing once. Sequenced material: PBMCs. These receptors all come from a woman between 35 and 50 years old in good health.

In the case of this clonotype: This CDR3 fails to terminate in the conserved phenylalanine or tryptophan, so it likely reflects a read error. The chain links TRBV20-1 to TRBJ2-2; 12 positions agree with TRBD2. CDR3 length equals 20 residues. Losses at the gene ends were 5 bases for V and 4 bases for J; bases not matched to a gene: 20. Germline-derived CDR1 and CDR2 are DFQATT and SNEGSKA (reference sequence). The CDR3 loop is CSALYRLAGATRWGTGELFL. The CDR3 nucleotides read TGCAGTGCTCTTTACCGACTAGCGGGAGCGACACGATGGGGCACCGGGGAGCTGTTTTTA.

This clonotype was observed at least ten times. This chain uses TRBV7-6 with TRBJ2-1; D may be TRBD1 (6 bases). Trimming cost V 5 bases and J 0 bases, with 17 bases left between them. The germline V gene encodes CDR1 SGHVS and CDR2 FNYEAQ. CDR3 length: 17 residues. The CDR3 here is CASSQQGWTNSYNEQFF. CDR3 coding DNA: TGTGCCAGCAGCCAGCAGGGGTGGACCAACTCCTACAATGAGCAGTTCTTC.

This clonotype was detected only a few times. This chain connects TRBV5-1 to TRBJ2-7; D ambiguous. V lost 4 bases and J lost 5, with 13 bases in between. The CDR3 is made up of 13 amino acids. Germline-derived CDR1 and CDR2 are SGHRS and YFSETQ. CDR3: CASSPNLGNEQYF. CDR3 coding DNA: TGCGCCAGCAGCCCGAATCTAGGAAACGAGCAGTACTTC.

This clonotype was found many times. In nucleotides, the CDR3 is TGCAGTGCCAGAACGTGGACTAGCGGGATCACAGATACGCAGTATTTT. This gives the protein CSARTWTSGITDTQYF. The rearrangement links TRBV20-1 to TRBJ2-3; 12 nucleotides align to TRBD2. The CDR3 spans 16 residues. Germline V gene sequence: CDR1 DFQATT, CDR2 SNEGSKA (reference sequence). V was pared by 6 bases and J by 2 bases, with 9 bases of the junction left unmatched.

In this sample, this clonotype turned up many times. The V call is TRBV6-5, the J call TRBJ1-1; unclear D gene. Trimming stripped 2 bases from V and 1 base from J, with 8 bases between. CDR1 is MNHEY and CDR2 is SVGAGI in the germline V gene. The CDR3 is made up of 14 amino acids. The CDR3 DNA sequence: TGTGCCAGCAGTTACAGTGCGGGGAACACTGAAGCTTTCTTT. This encodes CASSYSAGNTEAFF.

In this sample, this clonotype turned up many times. This chain joins TRBV5-1 and TRBJ1-2; no reliable D call. The germline V gene has CDR1 SGHRS and CDR2 YFSETQ. The CDR3 contains 13 residues. V dropped 0 bases and J dropped 4 bases, with 7 bases sitting between them. CDR3 residues: CASSLGSAYGYTF. The DNA of the CDR3 is TGCGCCAGCAGCTTGGGCTCAGCCTATGGCTACACCTTC.

Worth noting for this clonotype: This may arise from a read error, as a much more abundant clone is one base away. V gene TRBV11-2 combines with J gene TRBJ1-1; D is undetermined. Germline values: CDR1 SGHAT, CDR2 FQNNGV. The V and J ends lost 5 bases and 0 bases respectively, with 7 bases between them. This CDR3 comprises 13 residues. The DNA of the CDR3 is TGTGCCAGCAGCCTAATCCTGAACACTGAAGCTTTCTTT. This sequence encodes CASSLILNTEAFF.

This clonotype is medium-sized. The rearrangement uses TRBV29-1 and TRBJ2-7; 7 nucleotides line up with TRBD2. The germline CDR1 and CDR2 sequences are SQVTM and ANQGSEA. CDR3 length equals 14 residues. Losses at the gene ends were 2 bases for V and 7 bases for J; bases not matched to a gene: 11. CDR3 sequence reads: CSVETGLLGGEQYF. The CDR3 region has the DNA TGCAGCGTTGAAACGGGCCTCCTGGGGGGGGAGCAGTACTTC.

This clonotype was seen repeatedly, ten times or more. The CDR3 region is CASSLNQQGWGNEQYF. The CDR3 DNA sequence: TGTGCCAGCAGCTTAAATCAACAGGGGTGGGGGAACGAGCAGTACTTC. The rearrangement links TRBV7-2 to TRBJ2-7; 7 bases agree with TRBD1. The CDR3 totals 16 residues. Germline V gives CDR1 SGHTA, CDR2 FQGNSA. V trimming: 2 bases; J trimming: 5 bases; junction bases outside the gene matches: 12.

This clonotype was counted ten times or more. The chain links TRBV7-9 to TRBJ2-2; D gene ambiguous. The V and J ends lost 5 bases and 1 base respectively, with 11 bases between them. The CDR3 runs 15 residues. Germline V gene sequence: CDR1 SEHNR, CDR2 FQNEAQ (reference sequence). The DNA of the CDR3 is TGTGCCAGCAGCCATCGGGCCGAGAACACCGGGGAGCTGTTTTTT. Amino acids: CASSHRAENTGELFF.

This clonotype was recorded at least ten times. The chain joins TRBV7-9 to TRBJ1-6, with no clear D. In germline, CDR1 is SEHNR, CDR2 FQNEAQ (reference sequence). Trimming left V 1 base short and J 0 bases short, with 4 bases between. The CDR3 covers 15 residues. Written as DNA, the CDR3 is TGTGCCAGCAGCTTAGAGAGCTCCTATAATTCACCCCTCCACTTT. It translates to CASSLESSYNSPLHF.

This clonotype came up many times. V and J are TRBV7-3 and TRBJ2-2, with a tentative D call TRBD2 (6 bases). The length of the CDR3 is 15 residues. Germline assignment: CDR1 SGHTA and CDR2 FQGTGA. The ends were cut back, 5 bases at V and 0 bases at J, with 10 bases in the middle. The CDR3 reads CASSPLAANTGELFF. The CDR3, as DNA: TGTGCCAGCAGCCCCTTAGCGGCGAACACCGGGGAGCTGTTTTTT.

This chain links TRBV20-1 with TRBJ1-2; D perhaps matches TRBD1 (6 bases). Between the trimmed V and J ends, which lost 4 bases and 3 bases, there was a span of 6 bases. CDR1 and CDR2 (germline): DFQATT, SNEGSKA (reference sequence). The CDR3 totals 11 residues. CDR3 nucleotides: TGCAGTGCTAAGGGGGACTATGGCTACACCTTC. It translates to CSAKGDYGYTF.

This clonotype was observed many times. This chain uses TRBV5-1 with TRBJ2-2; D unresolved. Germline assignment: CDR1 SGHRS and CDR2 YFSETQ. This CDR3 region has 13 residues. V shed 8 bases and J shed 0 bases, with 8 bases lying between them. CDR3 nucleotides: TGCGCCAGTAGAAGTACGAACACCGGGGAGCTGTTTTTT. This gives the protein CASRSTNTGELFF.

This clonotype has a count of ten or more. J is TRBJ2-7 and V is TRBV20-1; 11 bases fit TRBD2. Germline V CDR1 and CDR2: DFQATT, SNEGSKA (reference sequence). The ends lost 6 bases at V and 5 bases at J; junction bases unmatched: 12. This CDR3 comprises 15 residues. The CDR3 DNA reads as TGCAGTGCCAATAGCGGGAGGGCCGCACGAAACGAGCAGTACTTC. Protein sequence: CSANSGRAARNEQYF.

This clonotype was recorded at least ten times. The chain has TRBV28 and TRBJ1-1; 9 nucleotides align to TRBD1. The CDR3 is 16 residues long. V shed 6 bases, J shed 4 bases, and the junction held 12 bases outside the gene matches. CDR1 is MDHEN, CDR2 SYDVKM, per germline. The chain's CDR3 is CASRAPSTGGGTEAFF. In nucleotides, the CDR3 is TGTGCCAGCAGAGCCCCTAGTACAGGGGGCGGCACTGAAGCTTTCTTT.

This clonotype is judged medium-sized (0.01 to 0.1%). V is TRBV9 and J is TRBJ2-1; 9 bases are a match to TRBD2. The junction had 9 bases not matched to a gene; V was cut back by 4 bases and J by 4 bases. Germline V lookup: CDR1 SGDLS, CDR2 YYNGEE. The CDR3 extends over 16 amino acids. As DNA, the CDR3 is TGTGCCAGCAGCCCTCGGCTAGCGGGAATATACAATGAGCAGTTCTTC. It encodes CASSPRLAGIYNEQFF.

The sample holds many counts of this clonotype. The rearrangement links TRBV7-2 to TRBJ2-7; 8 bases are a match to TRBD2. Germline V gene lookup returns CDR1 SGHTA and CDR2 FQGNSA. Unmatched junction bases numbered 6, after V lost 8 bases and J lost 0 bases. The CDR3 consists of 14 residues. As DNA, the CDR3 is TGTGCCAGCTGCAGAAGCGGGAGCTCCTACGAGCAGTACTTC. It yields the protein CASCRSGSSYEQYF.

This clonotype is labeled medium-sized. This sequence joins TRBV20-1 and TRBJ2-7, with 7 bases matching TRBD2. The CDR3 loop spans 14 amino acids. The V segment lost 0 bases and the J segment 6 bases; nucleotides outside the gene matches: 8. CDR1 DFQATT and CDR2 SNEGSKA come from the germline V gene (reference sequence). The CDR3 coding sequence is TGCAGTGCTAGAGATGTGACTAGCAGCCGCGAGCAGTACTTC. As protein: CSARDVTSSREQYF.